Each of the 20 T cell receptor beta chains below was sequenced from the same sample in a study of T-cell reconstitution after alpha-beta-depleted transplantation in children. Library preparation (for TCRbeta) was performed with unique molecular identifiers. TCRdb called the PCR reads again in MiXCR, with one record for every CDR3 protein. Among 170,000 or so distinct CDR3 sequences, less than 8% were seen once, and the ten largest hold 3% to 3.5%. The sample was PBMCs from the stem cell graft donor, taken from the stem cell graft. The receptors were sampled from a human donor who donated a stem cell graft to a child with Wiskott-Aldrich syndrome.

This clonotype was recorded many times. This sequence joins TRBV20-1 and TRBJ1-1; TRBD1 matches 11 bases. Germline CDR1 reads DFQATT; CDR2 reads SNEGSKA (reference sequence). V lost 6 bases and J lost 2; bases outside the gene matches: 2. CDR3 length: 13 residues. The CDR3 region is CSAGQGVNTEAFF. The CDR3 DNA is TGCAGTGCGGGACAGGGGGTTAACACTGAAGCTTTCTTT.

On this clonotype itself: Since a much larger clone is just one base distant, this may be a read error. This chain joins TRBV7-2 and TRBJ2-5; D ambiguous. The CDR3 spans 14 residues. Germline CDR1 SGHTA, CDR2 FQGNSA. The CDR3 is CASSPMAEQEIQYF. CDR3 DNA: TGTGCCAGCAGCCCAATGGCGGAGCAAGAGATCCAGTACTTC.

The chain is built from TRBV10-1 and TRBJ1-2; 7 bases map to TRBD1. Losses at the gene ends were 4 bases for V and 7 bases for J; bases not matched to a gene: 6. The CDR3 consists of 13 residues. The germline V gene encodes CDR1 WNHNN and CDR2 SYGVQD (reference sequence). The CDR3 nucleotides read TGCGCCAGCAGTGGGCCCGACAGGGTTGGCTACACCTTC. The encoded protein is CASSGPDRVGYTF.

This clonotype came up a few times. V is TRBV5-1 and J is TRBJ1-1, with D possibly being TRBD1 (6 bases). The V gene's germline CDR1 is SGHRS and CDR2 YFSETQ. V was trimmed by 0 bases and J by 4 bases, leaving 10 bases between them. CDR3 size: 14 residues. The CDR3 DNA reads as TGCGCCAGCAGCTTGGCTACAGGGTCCACTGAAGCTTTCTTT. This sequence encodes CASSLATGSTEAFF.

This clonotype was found many times. The chain joins TRBV20-1 to TRBJ2-3; no clear D. Trimming removed 3 bases from V and 6 bases from J, with 13 bases in between. The CDR3 runs to 13 residues. The germline CDR1 and CDR2 sequences are DFQATT and SNEGSKA (reference sequence). The DNA for the CDR3 is TGCAGTGCTAGGGAAACTTTTGGGGATACGCAGTATTTT. This sequence encodes CSARETFGDTQYF.

This clonotype came up a few times. The CDR3 nucleotides are TGTGCCAGCAGCCCTGATGCCAGCGGGAGGACTGGCAGAGCCAAAAACATTCAGTACTTC. Its translation: CASSPDASGRTGRAKNIQYF. The chain carries TRBV14 and TRBJ2-4; TRBD2 agrees at 9 bases. This CDR3 is 20 amino acids long. Trimming cost V 4 bases and J 0 bases; bases outside gene matches: 16. Germline V gene sequence: CDR1 SGHDN, CDR2 FVKESK.

This clonotype was detected ten times or more. The chain links TRBV12-3 or TRBV12-4 to TRBJ1-1, with TRBD1 as a possible D gene (6 bases). The V end was cut by 5 bases, the J end by 1 base, with 11 bases between. This CDR3 is built from 14 residues. The DNA for the CDR3 is TGTGCCAGCAGTACATGGACAGCGAACACTGAAGCTTTCTTT. Translated, it gives CASSTWTANTEAFF.

This clonotype was observed at least ten times. The chain links TRBV29-1 to TRBJ2-7, with D unclear. The CDR3 is 15 amino acids. Germline V gene sequence: CDR1 SQVTM, CDR2 ANQGSEA. V lost 0 bases to trimming and J lost 2 bases, with 14 bases between them. CDR3 coding DNA: TGCAGCGTTGAAGACGGTGGGTCCCCGACCTACGAGCAGTACTTC. This sequence encodes CSVEDGGSPTYEQYF.

This rearrangement joins TRBV5-1 to TRBJ1-2; D gene ambiguous. Trimming cost V 1 base and J 3 bases, with 7 bases left between them. The CDR3 has 13 residues. Germline V gives CDR1 SGHRS, CDR2 YFSETQ. CDR3 sequence reads: CASSLTSDYGYTF. In DNA, the CDR3 is TGCGCCAGCAGCTTGACCTCGGACTATGGCTACACCTTC.

This clonotype was observed many times. The chain combines TRBV5-1 with TRBJ2-1; no firm D call. CDR1 is SGHRS, CDR2 YFSETQ, per germline. The CDR3 loop spans 11 amino acids. V was pared by 0 bases and J by 10 bases, with 5 bases between. CDR3 nucleotide sequence: TGCGCCAGCAGCTTGGCTGGGGAGCAGTTCTTC. Translating it yields CASSLAGEQFF.

This clonotype was seen at least ten times. The V gene is TRBV20-1, the J gene TRBJ1-5; no firm D call. Germline V gene data show CDR1 as DFQATT and CDR2 as SNEGSKA (reference sequence). V was shortened by 5 bases and J by 0 bases, with 8 bases between the two germline ends. This CDR3 spans 13 amino acids. The CDR3 protein is CSAHGDSNQPQHF. CDR3 DNA sequence: TGCAGTGCTCACGGAGATAGCAATCAGCCCCAGCATTTT.

This clonotype was observed many times. The chain links TRBV5-1 to TRBJ2-2, with 8 positions matching TRBD2. This CDR3 has 16 residues. Trimming at V came to 0 bases and at J to 6 bases, leaving 7 bases not matched to a gene. In germline, CDR1 is SGHRS, CDR2 YFSETQ. The CDR3 region is CASSLVGLGGSGELFF. CDR3 bases: TGCGCCAGCAGCTTGGTGGGACTAGGTGGGTCCGGGGAGCTGTTTTTT. Combining the CDR3 with reference TRBV5-1 and TRBJ2-2 gives the whole variable domain KAGVTQTPRYLIKTRGQQVTLSCSPISGHRSVSWYQQTPGQGLQFLFEYFSETQRNKGNFPGRFSGRQFSNSRSEMNVSTLELGDSALYLCASSLVGLGGSGELFFGEGSRLTVL.

This clonotype was observed at least ten times. The chain has TRBV24-1 and TRBJ2-2; 8 nucleotides match TRBD2. Germline CDR1 and CDR2: KGHDR and SFDVKD. The CDR3 length is 17 residues. The V gene end was trimmed by 4 bases and the J gene end by 6 bases; junction bases not matched to a gene: 12. DNA of the CDR3: TGTGCCACCAGTGACTTAACTAGCGGAGTCAAGGCCGGGGAGCTGTTTTTT. It specifies CATSDLTSGVKAGELFF.

The V call is TRBV19, the J call TRBJ1-2; TRBD1 matches 8 bases. After removal of 7 bases from V and 8 bases from J, the junction contained 18 bases not matched to a gene. This CDR3 region has 16 residues. Germline CDR1 reads LNHDA; CDR2 reads SQIVND (reference sequence). The CDR3 DNA sequence: TGTGCCAGTACGGGCCTCATAGGACAGGGCCTAATGGGCTACACCTTC. Translating it yields CASTGLIGQGLMGYTF.

This clonotype showed up many times. This chain uses TRBV14 with TRBJ2-7, with D perhaps TRBD2 (5 bases). V dropped 0 bases and J dropped 9 bases, with 6 bases sitting between them. CDR1 is SGHDN and CDR2 is FVKESK in the germline V gene. The CDR3 is 11 amino acids. The CDR3, as DNA: TGTGCCAGCAGCCAAGACGGAGGGCAGTACTTC. Residues: CASSQDGGQYF.

In its sample, this clonotype was seen many times. The J gene is TRBJ2-2, the V gene TRBV12-3 or TRBV12-4; TRBD1 aligns across 7 bases. Losses at the gene ends were 5 bases for V and 7 bases for J; bases not matched to a gene: 7. This CDR3 is 14 amino acids long. The CDR3 is CASSQTGFVGELFF. In DNA form, the CDR3 reads TGTGCCAGCAGTCAGACAGGGTTTGTCGGGGAGCTGTTTTTT.

This clonotype appeared many times. This CDR3 is CAINLDRAYGYTF. CDR3 nucleotide sequence: TGTGCCATCAACTTGGACAGGGCCTATGGCTACACCTTC. V is TRBV10-3 and J is TRBJ1-2, with TRBD1 matching 8 bases. The CDR3 is made up of 13 amino acids. Germline-derived CDR1 and CDR2 are ENHRY and SYGVKD. The ends lost 7 bases at V and 4 bases at J; junction bases unmatched: 5.

This clonotype was counted ten times or more. This sequence joins TRBV27 and TRBJ2-7; D possibly corresponds to TRBD1 (6 bases). The CDR3 contains 16 residues. In germline, CDR1 is MNHEY, CDR2 SMNVEV (reference sequence). Trimming took off 2 bases at V and 1 base at J, with 15 bases between the two ends. The CDR3 sequence: CASSLTSGERSYEQYF. For the CDR3, the DNA is TGTGCCAGCAGTTTAACCTCAGGGGAAAGGTCCTACGAGCAGTACTTC.

The table lists this clonotype with many counts. The V and J genes are TRBV6-2 or TRBV6-3 and TRBJ2-1; the D gene is possibly TRBD1 (6 bases). Germline loops: CDR1 MNHEY, CDR2 SVGEGT. The CDR3 is 15 residues long. V was cut by 0 bases and J by 1 base, with 7 bases left in between. CDR3: CASSYSRGSYNEQFF. CDR3 sequence (DNA): TGTGCCAGCAGTTACTCCAGGGGATCCTACAATGAGCAGTTCTTC.

This clonotype showed up many times. The chain is built from TRBV5-1 and TRBJ1-2; 9 bases line up with TRBD1. Germline V CDR1 and CDR2: SGHRS, YFSETQ. The length of the CDR3 is 14 residues. Losses at the gene ends were 3 bases for V and 8 bases for J; bases not matched to a gene: 8. The CDR3 DNA reads as TGCGCCAGCAGCTCTCAGACTACAGGGGGCGGCTACACCTTC. Its translation: CASSSQTTGGGYTF.